Listed below are T cell receptor beta chains from one sample, sequenced in a study of response to subunit inactivated influenza vaccine. TCRdb re-analysed the RT-PCR reads in MiXCR, keeping a single row per CDR3 protein. This table holds approximately 530,000 distinct CDR3 sequences, 7.6% found once. This material consisted of PBMCs from blood, taken around 25 months after vaccination. These receptors were collected from a man aged 50-75 years who received an inactivated influenza vaccine. Each CDR3 is given with its conserved first and last residue. The D gene is left open where the match is weak. Some rows mark clone size as missing; the rest say once, few, many or name a class of expanded clone.

clone_size,j_call,v_call,d_call,cdr3_aa,cdr3_nt
many,TRBJ2-1,TRBV7-9,NA,CASSLATSEQFF,TGTGCCAGCAGCTTAGCGACATCCGAGCAGTTCTTC
NA,TRBJ2-7,TRBV6-2/TRBV6-3,NA,CASSYGQIYEQYF,TGTGCCAGCAGTTACGGACAGATCTACGAGCAGTACTTC
NA,TRBJ1-5,TRBV5-1,NA,CASSWDGTQHF,TGCGCCAGCAGCTGGGATGGGACCCAGCATTTT
NA,TRBJ2-1,TRBV3-1,NA,CASSPGGLNNEQFF,TGTGCCAGCAGCCCCGGTGGACTTAACAATGAGCAGTTCTTC
NA,TRBJ2-7,TRBV29-1,NA,CSVDVGTLTDEQYF,TGCAGCGTTGACGTAGGGACCCTAACCGACGAGCAGTACTTC
NA,TRBJ2-6,TRBV20-1,TRBD1,CSATTGSGANVLTF,TGCAGTGCCACGACAGGGAGCGGGGCCAACGTCCTGACTTTC
NA,TRBJ2-3,TRBV20-1,NA,CSARDYSARWGSDTQYF,TGCAGTGCTAGAGATTACAGTGCTAGGTGGGGGTCAGATACGCAGTATTTT
NA,TRBJ2-7,TRBV4-1,NA,CASSQVVGAYEQYF,TGCGCCAGCAGCCAAGTGGTTGGGGCCTACGAGCAGTACTTC
NA,TRBJ1-1,TRBV18,NA,CASSPSTLGRLNTEAFF,TGTGCCAGCTCACCGTCTACCCTCGGACGCCTGAACACTGAAGCTTTCTTT
NA,TRBJ2-3,TRBV6-2/TRBV6-3,TRBD2,CASSYGTSGGPRSSTDTQYF,TGTGCCAGCAGTTACGGGACTAGCGGGGGTCCCCGCTCTAGCACAGATACGCAGTATTTT